This T cell receptor beta chain was identified in a study of CD8 T cells in Susac syndrome. Study-wide results and limits: Peak Susac CD8+ clonal expansion occurred in TEMRA cells and active patients.

As for this clonotype: Its antigen is undetermined.

cDNA came from roughly 0.47 to 1 ug RNA primed by random hexamers. The immunoSEQ assay covered 54 Vbeta and 13 Jbeta segments for CDR3. Using its own MiXCR run on the immunoSEQ multiplex PCR reads, TCRdb lists one record per CDR3 protein. The sample contains approximately 79,000 distinct CDR3 sequences, roughly 92% of which appear only once. In blood CD8+ and CD4+ T cells, TCR beta underwent sequencing. TEMRA cells were FACS-enriched, unlike CD8+ and CD4+ T cells, which were negatively isolated. The sample taken for sequencing was CD8+ T cells from PBMCs. The TCR sequence derives from a human donor with Susac syndrome.

The CDR3 reads CASSVRDGRQPQHF. DNA for the CDR3: TGTGCCAGCAGTGTCCGGGACGGGAGGCAGCCCCAGCATTTT. V usage is TRBV27 and J usage is TRBJ1-5, with D possibly TRBD1 on 5 matching bases. The germline gives CDR1 MNHEY, CDR2 SMNVEV (reference sequence). This CDR3 spans 14 amino acids. With 5 bases removed from V and 7 bases from J, the gap between germline ends came to 15 bases.